The entry below gives a single T cell receptor (beta chain) sequence along with its context. This sample is drawn from a study of technical replicates of blood from a few donors. The CDR3 has 17 amino acids. Trimming removed 0 bases at V and 2 bases at J, with 14 bases between. Germline V lookup: CDR1 LGHNA, CDR2 YNFKEQ. Sequencing used immunoSEQ multiplex PCR; TCRdb keeps in-frame clones, though not all of them. Among about 82,000 clones listed, over 90% were seen once. V and J are TRBV4-2 and TRBJ2-1, with no clear D. Specimen: T cells isolated from PBMCs. This clonotype originated in a human donor in good health. The CDR3 spells CASSQDLGITPYNEQFF. The CDR3 DNA sequence: TGTGCCAGCAGCCAAGATCTTGGCATAACCCCCTACAATGAGCAGTTCTTC.